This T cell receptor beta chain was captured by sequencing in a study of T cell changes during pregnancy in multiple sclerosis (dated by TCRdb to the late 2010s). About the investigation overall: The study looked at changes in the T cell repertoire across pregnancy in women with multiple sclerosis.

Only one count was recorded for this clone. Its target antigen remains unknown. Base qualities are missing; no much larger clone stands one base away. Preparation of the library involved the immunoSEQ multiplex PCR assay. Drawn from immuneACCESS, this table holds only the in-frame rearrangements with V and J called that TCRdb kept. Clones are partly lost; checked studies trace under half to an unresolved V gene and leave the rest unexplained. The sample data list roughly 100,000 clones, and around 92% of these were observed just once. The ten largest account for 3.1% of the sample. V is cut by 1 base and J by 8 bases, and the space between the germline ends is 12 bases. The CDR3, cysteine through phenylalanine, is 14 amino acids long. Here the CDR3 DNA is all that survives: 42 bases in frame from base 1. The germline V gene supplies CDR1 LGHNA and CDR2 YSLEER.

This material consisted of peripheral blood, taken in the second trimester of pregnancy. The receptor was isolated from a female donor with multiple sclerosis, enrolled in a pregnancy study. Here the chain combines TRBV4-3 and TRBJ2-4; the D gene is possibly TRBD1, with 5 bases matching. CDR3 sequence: CASSQGTSLDIQYF. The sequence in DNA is TGCGCCAGCAGCCAAGGGACAAGTTTGGACATTCAGTACTTC.